This T cell receptor (beta chain) was captured in a study of a mutant IDH1 vaccine in newly diagnosed glioma. Study summary: Of the patients given treatment, roughly 60% were male and 37.5% were female, and a mean age of roughly 40 years was recorded. Patients had received radiotherapy, temozolomide, or both previously, most receiving both. The study's findings and limits: Among all patients, vaccine-induced immune responses occurred in around 94%.

Time point meaning: baseline, week 1 (first vaccination visit). Sample treatment: pre-vaccination baseline after standard-of-care therapy. Newly diagnosed WHO grade 3 or 4 IDH1-mutant, ATRX-lost astrocytomas were identified in the donors. Comments on this clone: Antigen: not known.

The data were produced by immunoSEQ multiplex PCR, yet TCRdb's version contains in-frame clones alone and is incomplete. The table has approximately 36,000 clones, more than 90% seen once. This CDR3 is 14 amino acids long. Germline V lookup: CDR1 SQVTM, CDR2 ANQGSEA. The V end lost 2 bases, the J end lost 6 bases, and 17 bases lay between the germline ends. This TCR was sampled from a man between 18 and 29 years old with glioma. This chain joins TRBV29-1 and TRBJ2-7, with D tentatively TRBD1 (5 bases). The sequences come from PBMCs, collected from a glioma patient treated with radiotherapy, temozolomide or both. CDR3 bases: TGCAGCGTTGAAATCCAGGGCAGAGGTAGCGAGCAGTACTTC. It encodes CSVEIQGRGSEQYF.